The rows below give T cell receptor beta chains drawn from one sample of a study of radiotherapy plus CTLA-4 blockade in lung cancer. The repertoire was sequenced with immunoSEQ multiplex PCR; TCRdb's copy has only in-frame clones and lacks some. The sample lists approximately 69,000 clones, roughly 75% seen once, with around 7% in the top ten. The source was peripheral blood, collected from a patient treated with radiotherapy plus ipilimumab. The origin of the receptors is a human donor with non-small cell lung cancer who had a complete response to radiotherapy plus ipilimumab. Each CDR3 is given with its conserved first and last residue. Fields, in order: D gene, V gene, clone size, J gene, CDR3 DNA, CDR3 protein. A D gene is named only where the DNA matches it firmly. Clone size is shown for a subset of rows, as once, few, many or a class of expanded clone.

TRBD1	TRBV18	NA	TRBJ1-5	TGTGCCAGCTCACCGCCGACAGGGGGCGCAGGACAGCCCCAGCATTTT	CASSPPTGGAGQPQHF
TRBD1	TRBV15	few	TRBJ1-2	TGTGCCACCAGCAGACCGATACGGGACAGGGTGGGAGGCTATGGCTACACCTTC	CATSRPIRDRVGGYGYTF
NA	TRBV6-5	NA	TRBJ2-7	TGTGCCAGCAGTTACTCAAGGAACTTTGGGGAGCAGTACTTC	CASSYSRNFGEQYF
TRBD1	TRBV5-5	NA	TRBJ1-4	TGTGCCAGCAGCTTTGACAGGGGGCGGACTAATGAAAAACTGTTTTTT	CASSFDRGRTNEKLFF
NA	TRBV10-2	NA	TRBJ2-1	TGCGCCAGCAATTACGGGAGATATAGTGAGCAGTTCTTC	CASNYGRYSEQFF
TRBD1	TRBV6-5	NA	TRBJ2-3	TGTGCCAGCAGGCTACAGGGGGCGCGGACAGATACGCAGTATTTT	CASRLQGARTDTQYF
TRBD1	TRBV19	once	TRBJ2-2	TGTGCCAGTAGTATTAGGACAGGGACGAACACCGGGGAGCTGTTTTTT	CASSIRTGTNTGELFF
NA	TRBV5-4	NA	TRBJ2-7	TGTGCCAGCAGCGGTCCGGGTAGGGAGCAGTACTTC	CASSGPGREQYF
NA	TRBV15	once	TRBJ2-7	TGTGCCACCAGCAGAGGTTCTGTAGGTTCCTACGAGCAGTACTTC	CATSRGSVGSYEQYF
NA	TRBV4-3	NA	TRBJ1-1	TGCGCCAGCAGCCAGGTCCGTGGGGGGTGGTCTAACACTGAAGCTTTCTTT	CASSQVRGGWSNTEAFF
NA	TRBV11-2	NA	TRBJ2-2	TGTGCCAGCAGCTTAGATCGCTTTGCTGGGGAGCTGTTTTTT	CASSLDRFAGELFF
TRBD1	TRBV9	few	TRBJ1-1	TGTGCCAGCAGCGTGGGGACCGGGACAGGGTCCACTGAAGCTTTCTTT	CASSVGTGTGSTEAFF
TRBD1	TRBV6-9	NA	TRBJ2-7	TGTGCCAGCAGTCACCAGACAGGGACGATCTACGAGCAGTACTTC	CASSHQTGTIYEQYF
NA	TRBV7-9	few	TRBJ2-1	TGTGCCAGCAGCCGTAGCGAGTTAGGGATATTCAATGAGCAGTTCTTC	CASSRSELGIFNEQFF
TRBD1	TRBV5-1	NA	TRBJ1-2	TGCGCCAGCAGCTCCGGACAGGGCCCTGCCTATGGCTACACCTTC	CASSSGQGPAYGYTF
TRBD1	TRBV7-2	NA	TRBJ2-1	TGTGCCAGCAGCTTGGGGCAGGGGGCACGGAATGAGCAGTTCTTC	CASSLGQGARNEQFF
NA	TRBV6-5	NA	TRBJ2-5	TGTGCCAGCAGTTACTCGGTTGCAGGAAAAGAGACCCAGTACTTC	CASSYSVAGKETQYF
TRBD1	TRBV5-1	few	TRBJ1-1	TGCGCCAGCAGCTTGCCAGGGACAGCGAACACTGAAGCTTTCTTT	CASSLPGTANTEAFF
TRBD1	TRBV6-5	once	TRBJ1-5	TGTGCCAGCCGGGGGCAGGGACAGAGCAATCAGCCCCAGCATTTT	CASRGQGQSNQPQHF
NA	TRBV15	NA	TRBJ1-5	TGTGCCACCAGCAGAGATATGGCAGGGGCCCGCAATCAGCCCCAGCATTTT	CATSRDMAGARNQPQHF
NA	TRBV6-1	NA	TRBJ1-2	TGTGCCAGCAGTGAAGGGGGAGGGTATGGCTACACCTTC	CASSEGGGYGYTF
NA	TRBV5-6	NA	TRBJ2-3	TGTGCCAGCAGCCGCCCCCTAGCTAGTAGCACAGATACGCAGTATTTT	CASSRPLASSTDTQYF
TRBD1	TRBV19	few	TRBJ1-1	TGTGCCAGTACCCCAGGGGGCGACCCGATGAACACTGAAGCTTTCTTT	CASTPGGDPMNTEAFF
NA	TRBV6-1	NA	TRBJ1-5	TGTGCCAGCAGTGGAATCTATAGCAATCAGCCCCAGCATTTT	CASSGIYSNQPQHF
TRBD2	TRBV4-1	once	TRBJ2-2	TGCGCCAGCAGCCAAGAGTGGGGGGGACACACCGGGGAGCTGTTTTTT	CASSQEWGGHTGELFF
NA	TRBV2	NA	TRBJ1-4	TGTGCCAGCAGTGAGGAGGGCACTATACCAAAACTGTTTTTT	CASSEEGTIPKLFF
NA	TRBV29-1	NA	TRBJ1-2	TGCAGCGTTGATTTCGCAGAATCTAACTATGGCTACACCTTC	CSVDFAESNYGYTF
NA	TRBV5-4	NA	TRBJ2-1	TGTGCCAGCAGCTTGGGAGGGGTCCTCTACAATGAGCAGTTCTTC	CASSLGGVLYNEQFF
TRBD2	TRBV11-3	once	TRBJ2-1	TGTGCCAGCAGCTTAGAACACCCGGGGGGGCGGAACAATGAGCAGTTCTTC	CASSLEHPGGRNNEQFF
NA	TRBV9	NA	TRBJ1-5	TGTGCCAGCAGCCCAGATAGCAATCAGCCCCAGCATTTT	CASSPDSNQPQHF
TRBD2	TRBV29-1	few	TRBJ2-1	TGCAGCGTTGACCCCTATACCGGGACTAGTAACGACAATGAGCAGTTCTTC	CSVDPYTGTSNDNEQFF
NA	TRBV7-9	NA	TRBJ2-3	TGTGCCAGCAGCTCCCGCGGGTTAAGGACGTCAGATACGCAGTATTTT	CASSSRGLRTSDTQYF
TRBD1	TRBV6-1	NA	TRBJ1-5	TGTGCCAGCAGTGAGAGGAGGACAGGGAGTTCTAGGAATCAGCCCCAGCATTTT	CASSERRTGSSRNQPQHF
NA	TRBV19	NA	TRBJ2-7	TGTGCCAGTAGCAAATCGGGGATTTACTCCTACGAGCAGTACTTC	CASSKSGIYSYEQYF
NA	TRBV7-8	once	TRBJ2-1	TGTGCCAGCAGCCGGAGCGTCGATGAGCAGTTCTTC	CASSRSVDEQFF
NA	TRBV14	few	TRBJ1-6	TGTGCCAGCAGCCAAGAAGATGGGGTCTATAATTCACCCCTCCACTTT	CASSQEDGVYNSPLHF
NA	TRBV5-1	few	TRBJ2-7	TGCGCCAGCAGCTTGCCCGGGACCCAGGGTGGGATTTTC	CASSLPGTQGGIF
NA	TRBV5-1	NA	TRBJ2-2	TGCGCCAGCAGCTTGGGGGCCAGGACGAACACCGGGGAGCTGTTTTTT	CASSLGARTNTGELFF
NA	TRBV5-1	NA	TRBJ2-3	TGCGCCAGCAGCTTGAGTGGGGGCACAGATACGCAGTATTTT	CASSLSGGTDTQYF
TRBD2	TRBV7-2	NA	TRBJ2-3	TGTGCCAGCAGCTTAGGACTAGCGGCAGATACGCAGTATTTT	CASSLGLAADTQYF
NA	TRBV19	few	TRBJ2-3	TGTGCCAGTAGTCGCGTCGGGATGGCAGATACGCAGTATTTT	CASSRVGMADTQYF
TRBD1	TRBV28	few	TRBJ1-2	TGTGCCAGCAGTTTAATGTGGCAGGGGGAGTATGGCTACACCTTC	CASSLMWQGEYGYTF
TRBD1	TRBV5-4	NA	TRBJ2-7	TGTGCCAGCAGCCCGAATCAGGGGGCTAACGAGCAGTACTTC	CASSPNQGANEQYF
NA	TRBV29-1	few	TRBJ2-5	TGCAGCGCAGTCACAGGGACTCAAGAGACCCAGTACTTC	CSAVTGTQETQYF
NA	TRBV4-1	NA	TRBJ2-1	TGCGCCAGCAGCCAAGTGGGGGGTCTCTTGCGCTATGAGCAGTTCTTC	CASSQVGGLLRYEQFF
TRBD1	TRBV10-3	NA	TRBJ2-3	TGTGCCATGGGACAGGTGGGTTCAGATACGCAGTATTTT	CAMGQVGSDTQYF
NA	TRBV19	few	TRBJ1-4	TGTGCCAGTACGGGAACAGAAAGGGAAAAACTGTTTTTT	CASTGTEREKLFF
NA	TRBV29-1	once	TRBJ1-5	TGCAGCGCCCCCCCCAGGGTGGGGAACCAGCCCCAGCATTTT	CSAPPRVGNQPQHF
NA	TRBV18	NA	TRBJ1-4	TGTGCCAGCTCACGTGAGACGGGGGGGACTAATGAAAAACTGTTTTTT	CASSRETGGTNEKLFF
NA	TRBV4-1	NA	TRBJ2-5	TGCGCCAGCAGCCAAGACCCAGGGGCCCAAGAGACCCAGTACTTC	CASSQDPGAQETQYF
NA	TRBV11-2	NA	TRBJ2-1	TGTGCCAGCAGCTTAGGAAGGGGGCAGTTCTTC	CASSLGRGQFF
TRBD1	TRBV14	NA	TRBJ2-1	TGTGCCAGCAGCCAAGTGACAGGGGGCGAAAGGGTTGAGCAGTTCTTC	CASSQVTGGERVEQFF
NA	TRBV6-5	NA	TRBJ1-2	TGTGCCAGCAGTTACGGGCAGGGGCACTATGGCTACACCTTC	CASSYGQGHYGYTF
NA	TRBV7-2	NA	TRBJ1-2	TGTGCCAGCAGCTTAGTATGGGGGAATGGCTACACCTTC	CASSLVWGNGYTF
NA	TRBV6-5	NA	TRBJ1-5	TGTGCCAGCAGAAGCAATCAGCCCCAGCATTTT	CASRSNQPQHF
NA	TRBV5-4	few	TRBJ1-2	TGTGCCAGCAGCTTGGCTGGGGCCCGAAACTATGGCTACACCTTC	CASSLAGARNYGYTF
NA	TRBV14	NA	TRBJ1-2	TGTGCCAGCAGCCAAGCCCGGGGGCGGTACTATGGCTACACCTTC	CASSQARGRYYGYTF
NA	TRBV30	NA	TRBJ1-5	TGTGCCTGGAGTAGCTTGAATAGCAATCAGCCCCAGCATTTT	CAWSSLNSNQPQHF
NA	TRBV10-3	NA	TRBJ2-7	TGTGCCATCAGTGAGGCGGAGAGCTCCTACGAGCAGTACTTC	CAISEAESSYEQYF
TRBD2	TRBV5-1	NA	TRBJ2-3	TGCGCCAGCAGCTTGACGGGAGGGCCCCCAGATACGCAGTATTTT	CASSLTGGPPDTQYF